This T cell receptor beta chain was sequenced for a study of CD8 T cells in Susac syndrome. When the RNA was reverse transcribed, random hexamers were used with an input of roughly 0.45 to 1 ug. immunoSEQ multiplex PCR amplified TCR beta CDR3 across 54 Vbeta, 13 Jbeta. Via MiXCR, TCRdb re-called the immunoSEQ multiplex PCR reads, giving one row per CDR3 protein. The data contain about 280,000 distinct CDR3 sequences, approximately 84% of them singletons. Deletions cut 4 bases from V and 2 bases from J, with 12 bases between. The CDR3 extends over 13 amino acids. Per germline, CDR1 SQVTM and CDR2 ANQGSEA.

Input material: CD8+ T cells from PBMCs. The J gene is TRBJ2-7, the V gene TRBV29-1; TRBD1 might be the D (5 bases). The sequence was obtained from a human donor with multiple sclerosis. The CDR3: CSVVGPLTYEQYF. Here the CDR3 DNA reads TGCAGCGTTGTGGGGCCTCTTACCTACGAGCAGTACTTC.